These T cell receptor beta chains were read from a single sample in a study of chemoradiotherapy in HPV16-positive cancers. Using immunoSEQ multiplex PCR, the repertoire was profiled, and TCRdb retains in-frame clones only, with some absent. In the table there are 55,000 to 85,000 clones, 88% of which are singletons. This specimen consisted of blood, obtained from a patient who underwent chemoradiotherapy. Source of these receptors: a human donor with HPV-associated anogenital cancer. CDR3s include the opening cysteine and the closing phenylalanine or tryptophan. A D gene is named only where the DNA matches it firmly. Rows may omit the clone size; those that give it use once, few, many or a size class.

d_call clone_size j_call v_call cdr3_aa cdr3_nt
. . TRBJ2-5 TRBV9 CASSVGTIRETQYF TGTGCCAGCAGCGTCGGGACCATCCGAGAGACCCAGTACTTC
TRBD2 . TRBJ2-2 TRBV18 CASSPRDYGLANTGELFF TGTGCCAGCTCACCTCGGGACTACGGGTTAGCGAACACCGGGGAGCTGTTTTTT
. . TRBJ2-1 TRBV16 CASSLEGHGEQFF TGTGCCAGCAGCCTCGAAGGGCATGGTGAGCAGTTCTTC
. . TRBJ1-1 TRBV6-1 CASSEDSGGNTEAFF TGTGCCAGCAGTGAAGACTCAGGAGGAAACACTGAAGCTTTCTTT
. once TRBJ1-2 TRBV7-2 CASSLRTYGYTF TGTGCCAGCAGCTTACGGACTTATGGCTACACCTTC
TRBD1 once TRBJ1-2 TRBV7-2 CASSLDHGTGKGYTF TGTGCCAGCAGCTTAGATCACGGGACAGGGAAGGGCTACACCTTC
TRBD2 . TRBJ2-3 TRBV10-1 CASSEKRGDFADTQYF TGCGCCAGCAGTGAGAAACGGGGGGACTTTGCAGATACGCAGTATTTT
TRBD2 once TRBJ2-7 TRBV13 CASSLATGGGSYEQYF TGTGCCAGCAGCTTAGCCACCGGCGGGGGCTCCTACGAGCAGTACTTC
. . TRBJ1-6 TRBV11-2 CASSSSPRPLHF TGTGCCAGCAGCTCTTCCCCAAGGCCCCTCCACTTT
TRBD1 . TRBJ1-2 TRBV5-1 CASSPGGESYTF TGCGCCAGCAGCCCAGGGGGGGAAAGCTACACCTTC
TRBD1 . TRBJ2-7 TRBV27 CASSTGGNYEQYF TGTGCCAGCTCGACAGGGGGAAATTACGAGCAGTACTTC
. once TRBJ1-2 TRBV11-2 CASSPDSFYGYTF TGTGCCAGCAGCCCGGACAGCTTCTATGGCTACACCTTC
TRBD1 once TRBJ2-7 TRBV7-8 CASSSSGTGYNEQYF TGTGCCAGCAGCTCCTCCGGGACAGGGTACAACGAGCAGTACTTC
. . TRBJ2-2 TRBV5-4 CASSLARGAVTGELFF TGTGCCAGCAGCTTGGCCCGAGGGGCGGTAACCGGGGAGCTGTTTTTT
. . TRBJ2-7 TRBV14 CASSQAPLYEQYF TGTGCCAGCAGCCAAGCCCCTCTCTACGAGCAGTACTTC
. . TRBJ2-7 TRBV19 CASSIVDRYYEQYF TGTGCCAGTAGTATAGTGGACAGATACTACGAGCAGTACTTC
TRBD1 . TRBJ2-7 TRBV14 CASSQEGFSLLGTVSSYEQYF TGTGCCAGCAGCCAAGAAGGTTTTTCACTTCTTGGGACAGTAAGCTCCTACGAGCAGTACTTC
TRBD1 . TRBJ2-3 TRBV29-1 CSALTGIGTDTQYF TGCAGCGCACTGACAGGGATCGGCACAGATACGCAGTATTTT
. . TRBJ2-5 TRBV12-5 CASGFSTKVGGETQYF TGTGCTAGTGGTTTTAGCACTAAGGTCGGCGGAGAGACCCAGTACTTC